This is a list of T cell receptor beta chains from one sample in a study of beta chain features in type 1 diabetes. Clones were sequenced by immunoSEQ multiplex PCR, and TCRdb holds only the in-frame ones, with some missing. In the table there are around 250,000 clones, around 21% of which are singletons. Sequencing was done on a sample of naive CD4+ T cells from blood. Receptors originate from a woman aged 40 to 50 with type 1 diabetes. CDR3s include the opening cysteine and the closing phenylalanine or tryptophan. A D gene is named only where the DNA matches it firmly. Size values are once, few and many counts, or a class for expanded clones, and some rows have none.

V: TRBV15
D: .
size: .
J: TRBJ2-7
DNA: TGTGCCACCAGCAGGGAGGAACGGTCCTACGAGCAGTACTTC
CDR3: CATSREERSYEQYF

V: TRBV10-3
D: .
size: .
J: TRBJ1-6
DNA: TGTGCCATCAGTGAACGGTGGAATTCACCCCTCCACTTT
CDR3: CAISERWNSPLHF

V: TRBV28
D: TRBD1
size: .
J: TRBJ2-7
DNA: TGTGCCAGCAGCTCCCGGACAGGGATCTCCTACGAGCAGTACTTC
CDR3: CASSSRTGISYEQYF

V: TRBV7-9
D: .
size: few
J: TRBJ1-6
DNA: TGTGCCAGCAGCCTTACCGCGACAGTCCGAGGTTCACCCCTCCACTTT
CDR3: CASSLTATVRGSPLHF

V: TRBV4-3
D: .
size: few
J: TRBJ2-2
DNA: TGCGCCAGCAGCCAGGAGGGCCTAACCGGGGAGCTGTTTTTT
CDR3: CASSQEGLTGELFF

V: TRBV10-3
D: .
size: once
J: TRBJ1-5
DNA: TGTGCCATAGGCGCCAGGGAGGATCAGCCCCAGCATTTT
CDR3: CAIGAREDQPQHF

V: TRBV10-3
D: TRBD2
size: .
J: TRBJ2-4
DNA: TGTGCCATCAGCCGGGAGGCGGCAACGTTAGCCAAAAACATTCAGTACTTC
CDR3: CAISREAATLAKNIQYF

V: TRBV7-3
D: TRBD2
size: .
J: TRBJ2-7
DNA: TGTGCCAGCAGCTTAGGGACTAGCGGCGGCGAGCAGTACTTC
CDR3: CASSLGTSGGEQYF

V: TRBV15
D: TRBD2
size: few
J: TRBJ2-1
DNA: TGTGCCACCAGCAGAGATCTAGCTAGCGGGGACGATGAGCAGTTCTTC
CDR3: CATSRDLASGDDEQFF

V: TRBV5-1
D: .
size: few
J: TRBJ1-1
DNA: TGCGCCAGCAGCTTTTCTCTGGGCAGGGGTGGACTTGGGAACACTGAAGCTTTCTTT
CDR3: CASSFSLGRGGLGNTEAFF

V: TRBV4-1
D: TRBD2
size: .
J: TRBJ2-2
DNA: TGCGCCAGCAGCCAAGTCCGCGGGGGGGGCACCGGGGAGCTGTTTTTT
CDR3: CASSQVRGGGTGELFF

V: TRBV9
D: .
size: few
J: TRBJ1-1
DNA: TGTGCCAGCAGCGTAGACGGGAACACTGAAGCTTTCTTT
CDR3: CASSVDGNTEAFF

V: TRBV27
D: .
size: few
J: TRBJ2-5
DNA: TGTGCCAGCAGTTTATCAGTCGGGGAGACCCAGTACTTC
CDR3: CASSLSVGETQYF

V: TRBV5-1
D: .
size: few
J: TRBJ1-5
DNA: TGCGCCAGCCGTCCCCTAGCGACAGGCAATCAGCCCCAGCATTTT
CDR3: CASRPLATGNQPQHF

V: TRBV21-1
D: .
size: few
J: TRBJ2-5
DNA: TGTGCCAGCAGTGAACGGGGTGGAGAGACCCAGTACTTC
CDR3: CASSERGGETQYF

V: TRBV18
D: .
size: few
J: TRBJ1-2
DNA: TGTGCCAGCTCACCGGACAGCTCAAACTATGGCTACACCTTC
CDR3: CASSPDSSNYGYTF

V: TRBV18
D: TRBD1
size: .
J: TRBJ1-2
DNA: TGTGCCAGCTCACCTAAATCCGGGACAGAAAACTATGGCTACACCTTC
CDR3: CASSPKSGTENYGYTF

V: TRBV7-8
D: .
size: few
J: TRBJ2-4
DNA: TGTGCCAGCAGCTTATCCTTAGCCAAAAACATTCAGTACTTC
CDR3: CASSLSLAKNIQYF

V: TRBV9
D: .
size: .
J: TRBJ1-1
DNA: TGTGCCAGCAGCGTAGACCTAGCTACTGAAGCTTTCTTT
CDR3: CASSVDLATEAFF

V: TRBV7-6
D: .
size: .
J: TRBJ1-2
DNA: TGCGCCAGCAGTTTCGAAGCCCTAAAGGGGTACACCTTC
CDR3: CASSFEALKGYTF